The entry below describes one TCR beta chain. Its target is unknown. Authors' methods: The study's classifier, a distant-metastasis tool for papillary thyroid cancer, was built using CDR3 differences across clinicopathological groups. With MiXCR, TCRdb reprocessed the PCR reads. What appears here as the V and J calls and clone size reflects TCRdb's work, not the paper's. The table includes about 40,000 clones, over 9.5% detected once. The germline CDR1 and CDR2 sequences are DFQATT and SNEGSKA (reference sequence). The CDR3 is 12 residues long. V lost 1 base and J 5 bases, leaving 9 bases between the germline ends. This entry comes from a study of metastatic and nonmetastatic thyroid tumors. The wider study: Samples came from malignant and benign thyroid patients, and repertoires were compared across blood and tumor or nodule tissue. Study results and caveats: Patients with malignant thyroid tumors reportedly had significantly higher TCR beta diversity than those with benign nodules, in blood and tumor.

Each patient came to thyroid surgery without any prior treatment (of any kind). The sequenced material came from blood. This clonotype was sampled from a female donor with papillary thyroid cancer or a benign thyroid nodule (not recorded which). Some clones in this sample may be carry-over from other donors' samples. The V and J genes are TRBV20-1 and TRBJ2-7; D unresolved. CDR3 sequence reads: CSARVWIDEQYF. The CDR3 DNA reads as TGCAGTGCTAGAGTCTGGATCGACGAGCAGTACTTC.